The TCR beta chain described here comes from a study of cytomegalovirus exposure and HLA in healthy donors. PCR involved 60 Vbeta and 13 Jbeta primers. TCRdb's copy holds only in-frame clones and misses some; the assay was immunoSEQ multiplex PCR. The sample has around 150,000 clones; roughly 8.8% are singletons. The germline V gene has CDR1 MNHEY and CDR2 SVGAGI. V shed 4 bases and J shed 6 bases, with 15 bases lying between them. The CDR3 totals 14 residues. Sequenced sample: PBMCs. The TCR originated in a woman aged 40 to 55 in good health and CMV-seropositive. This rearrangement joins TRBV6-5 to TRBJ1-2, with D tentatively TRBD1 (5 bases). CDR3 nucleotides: TGTGCCAGCAGTTCCGGGGCCGGGAGGCATGGCTACACCTTC. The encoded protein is CASSSGAGRHGYTF.